This entry features one TCR beta chain sequence. These data come from a study of OX40 agonist ivuxolimab in advanced cancers. At the level of the study: An anti-OX40 (CD134) antibody with agonistic activity, ivuxolimab, was administered to patients. Patients enrolled in dose escalation were diagnosed with hepatocellular carcinoma, melanoma, renal cell or head and neck cancer. Those enrolled were roughly 85% male, with a mean age of 60 years and ages from about 20 to 79.

Germline lookup yields CDR1 SGHVS and CDR2 FNYEAQ. The CDR3 sequence is 15 residues long. V dropped 2 bases and J dropped 7 bases, with 15 bases sitting between them. Repertoires were generated with immunoSEQ multiplex PCR, while TCRdb's copy carries only in-frame clones and drops some. The sample has about 86,000 clones, roughly 87% seen once; the top ten hold 1.4% to 1.5%. This TCR was sampled from an adult with an advanced solid tumor such as melanoma, head and neck, liver or kidney cancer. Sequencing was performed on CD4+ or CD8+ T cells sorted from blood, taken in a trial of the OX40 agonist ivuxolimab. The V call is TRBV7-6, the J call TRBJ2-1; maybe TRBD1 (6 bases). CDR3 DNA sequence: TGTGCCAGCAGCTTAAACCCAGGGGCGGAGAATGAGCAGTTCTTC. This encodes CASSLNPGAENEQFF.